This TCR beta chain was identified during a study of CD8+ T cells in alopecia areata. Study results and limitations: When scalp samples are sequenced, resident alphabeta T cells of normal skin are also captured. Patients shared TCRs less clearly than mice did, possibly for HLA-related reasons. Across lesional scalp, and particularly alopecia totalis/universalis, clonality surpassed that of normal scalp.

PBMCs served as the source from which CD4+ and CD8+ T cells were sorted. Concerning this clone itself: Its specificity is unknown.

Trimming cost V 7 bases and J 0 bases, with 8 bases left between them. CDR3 length: 12 amino acids. Germline assignment: CDR1 SQVTM and CDR2 ANQGSEA. RNA was isolated and reverse transcribed to cDNA, the sequencing template. TCRdb's copy holds only in-frame clones and misses some; the assay was immunoSEQ multiplex PCR. The sample holds roughly 100,000 clones; approximately 58% are singletons and the top ten take 8.5% to 10%. The chain links TRBV29-1 to TRBJ2-3; D is unresolved. Specimen: CD4+ T cells sorted from blood. This clonotype was obtained from a human donor in good health. CDR3 coding DNA: TGCAGCGCCGGGCTTAGCACAGATACGCAGTATTTT. Translating gives CSAGLSTDTQYF.